This T cell receptor (beta chain) came from a study of T cell responses to AZD1222 COVID-19 vaccine. Study results and caveats: Clonal diversity was possibly underestimated, and the donors were mostly white British, with more females. Dominant CD4 TCR responses targeted spike regions 160-218 and 743-854. Seropositive AZD1222 recipients at baseline numbered only five or six.

Method: immunoSEQ multiplex PCR; TCRdb's copy keeps in-frame clones and lacks some. The sample consists of about 100,000 clones, 88% of them appearing once. With respect to this clone: As yet, its antigen is unknown.

The sample was peripheral blood, taken on day 0 of AZD1222 vaccination. This clonotype was sampled from an adult in good health.

CDR3 amino acids: CASSLVTGGYGYTF. The CDR3 region has the DNA TGTGCCAGCAGCTTGGTTACAGGGGGGTATGGCTACACCTTC. The chain is built from TRBV5-4 and TRBJ1-2, with 8 bases identical to TRBD1. The CDR3 spans 14 residues. In germline, CDR1 is SGHNT, CDR2 YYREEE (reference sequence). Trimming removed 0 bases from V and 5 bases from J; junction bases left unmatched: 3.